This T cell receptor (beta chain) was sequenced during a study of cytomegalovirus exposure and HLA in healthy donors. The overall study: A subsequent analysis reported that the 100 to 150 validation repertoires were produced on the same platform that had also been used for the 600 to 700 first-cohort repertoires. Study-level results: Cytomegalovirus-associated status was assigned to roughly 160 TCR beta chains. Reported performance of the classifier showed diagnosis of cytomegalovirus status with high specificity and sensitivity.

The data were produced by immunoSEQ multiplex PCR, yet TCRdb's version contains in-frame clones alone and is incomplete. The top ten clones hold more than 0.9% of a sample with approximately 300,000 clones, 75% to 90% of them seen once. For this clone: No antigen is known for it.

CDR3 size: 15 residues. The V end was cut by 5 bases, the J end by 6 bases, with 17 bases between. Germline V gene sequence: CDR1 SSHAT, CDR2 FNYEAQ (reference sequence). This chain connects TRBV7-7 to TRBJ2-1, with a possible D match to TRBD1 (6 bases). Sequencing was carried out using PBMCs. The sequence was obtained from a woman under 40 in good health and CMV-seropositive. In DNA, the CDR3 is TGTGCCAGCAGCCCGGGACACGCGCTGGGCAATGAGCAGTTCTTC. Its translation is CASSPGHALGNEQFF.